What follows are 30 T cell receptor beta chains derived from one specimen sequenced in a study of T cells after yellow fever vaccination. TCRdb ran MiXCR on the 5' RACE reads and lists one entry per CDR3 protein. There are around 340,000 distinct CDR3 sequences in the sample; around 12% occur only once, and approximately 3.4% lies in the top ten. Sample: CD4+ T cells sorted from PBMCs, taken 15 days after the yellow fever booster vaccination. These receptors originate from a man younger than 35 who received the YFV17D yellow fever vaccine.

This clonotype was found a few times. The chain employs TRBV25-1 and TRBJ1-6; 10 bases are shared with TRBD1. After removal of 6 bases from V and 3 bases from J, the junction contained 2 bases not matched to a gene. The length of the CDR3 is 15 residues. The germline V gene encodes CDR1 MGHDK and CDR2 SYGVNS. The CDR3 region has the DNA TGTGCCAGCAGGGACAGGGGGGGCTATAATTCACCCCTCCACTTT. Translation gives CASRDRGGYNSPLHF.

This clonotype was recorded at least ten times. This rearrangement joins TRBV18 to TRBJ2-5, with D perhaps matching TRBD1 (5 bases). The V end lost 3 bases, the J end lost 4 bases, and 15 bases lay between the germline ends. Germline CDR1 and CDR2: KGHSH and LQKENI. The CDR3 extends over 15 amino acids. The CDR3 DNA reads TGTGCCAGCTCACCCCCTGGGATAAGGGGAGAGACCCAGTACTTC. It codes for CASSPPGIRGETQYF.

This clonotype has ten or more counts. The rearrangement joins TRBV4-3 to TRBJ2-3; possible D gene TRBD1, 5 bases. CDR3 size: 14 residues. The germline gives CDR1 LGHNA, CDR2 YSLEER. Trimming took 1 base from V and 4 from J, leaving 9 bases between them. CDR3 sequence reads: CASSQGQGPDTQYF. CDR3 sequence (DNA): TGCGCCAGCAGCCAAGGTCAGGGTCCAGATACGCAGTATTTT.

This chain connects TRBV18 to TRBJ2-2, with 9 positions matching TRBD1. The CDR3 has 14 amino acids. Germline CDR1 KGHSH, CDR2 LQKENI. The junction had 8 bases not matched to a gene; V was cut back by 8 bases and J by 7 bases. CDR3 nucleotides: TGTGCCAGCGATCCGGGACAGGGCTTCGGGGAGCTGTTTTTT. Its translation is CASDPGQGFGELFF.

The rearrangement joins TRBV12-3 or TRBV12-4 to TRBJ1-4; D might be TRBD1 (6 bases). This CDR3 comprises 17 residues. V lost 8 bases to trimming and J lost 4 bases, with 23 bases between them. CDR3 amino acids: CASAQGADRIHNEKLFF. The DNA for the CDR3 is TGTGCCAGCGCTCAGGGAGCCGACAGGATCCATAATGAAAAACTGTTTTTT.

The chain recombines TRBV18 with TRBJ2-7, with D unclear. This CDR3 has 13 residues. Trimming took 2 bases from V and 6 from J, leaving 11 bases between them. Looked up from germline, CDR1 is KGHSH and CDR2 is LQKENI. The CDR3 region is CASSPGSGSEQYV. DNA for the CDR3: TGTGCCAGCTCACCAGGTTCAGGTTCCGAGCAGTACGTC.

This rearrangement joins TRBV6-1 to TRBJ2-4; D might be TRBD2 (6 bases). The CDR3 sequence is 15 residues long. Trimming cost V 3 bases and J 7 bases, with 16 bases left between them. The germline CDR1 and CDR2 sequences are MNHNS and SASEGT. The CDR3 here is CASSEGWAGWNIQYF. The CDR3 coding sequence is TGTGCCAGCAGTGAGGGGTGGGCGGGGTGGAACATTCAGTACTTC.

This clonotype was detected only a few times. This CDR3 reads CASSRSGAQDTQYF. CDR3 in DNA: TGCGCCAGCAGCCGCTCGGGGGCACAAGATACGCAGTATTTT. The chain uses TRBV4-3 and TRBJ2-3, with D perhaps given as TRBD1 or TRBD2 (6 bases each). CDR1 is LGHNA and CDR2 is YSLEER in the germline V gene. Trimming removed 4 bases at V and 5 bases at J, with 13 bases between. CDR3 length: 14 residues.

This clonotype was observed many times. The rearrangement uses TRBV9 and TRBJ1-6; perhaps TRBD1 as D (5 bases). The CDR3 sequence is 14 residues long. Germline V CDR1 and CDR2: SGDLS, YYNGEE. Trimming removed 3 bases from V and 7 bases from J, with 11 bases in between. Here the CDR3 reads CASSETAQNSPLHF. The DNA for the CDR3 is TGTGCCAGCAGCGAGACAGCTCAGAATTCACCCCTCCACTTT.

V gene TRBV6-5 combines with J gene TRBJ2-7, with D possibly being TRBD2 (6 bases). The CDR3 contains 15 residues. With 0 bases removed from V and 3 bases from J, the gap between germline ends came to 12 bases. Germline CDR1 reads MNHEY; CDR2 reads SVGAGI. The CDR3 sequence is CASSYSTQGGYEQYF. Written as DNA, the CDR3 is TGTGCCAGCAGTTACTCGACCCAGGGAGGCTACGAGCAGTACTTC.

The chain uses TRBV5-4 and TRBJ1-1; no definite D call. CDR3 length: 14 amino acids. CDR1 SGHNT and CDR2 YYREEE come from the germline V gene (reference sequence). Deletions cut 4 bases from V and 4 bases from J, with 14 bases between. CDR3 residues: CASSLTNKVTEAFF. The CDR3 bases are TGTGCCAGCAGCCTTACAAATAAGGTCACTGAAGCTTTCTTT.

There are many counts of this clonotype. For the CDR3, the DNA is TGTGCCAGCAGCTTAGGGTCAGCGGGGAGGGAGACCCAGTACTTC. Residues: CASSLGSAGRETQYF. This chain links TRBV7-8 with TRBJ2-5; TRBD2 matches 7 bases. The CDR3 is 15 residues long. J was trimmed by 5 bases and V by 1 base; bases with no gene match: 7. The germline CDR1 and CDR2 sequences are SGHVS and FQNEAQ.

This clonotype turned up a few times. The chain combines TRBV6-5 with TRBJ2-5; TRBD2 aligns across 11 bases. Unmatched junction bases numbered 10, after V lost 6 bases and J lost 4 bases. There are 16 residues in the CDR3. Germline V CDR1 and CDR2: MNHEY, SVGAGI. The CDR3 reads CASSRGGTSGGETQYF. As DNA, the CDR3 is TGTGCCAGCAGCCGAGGAGGGACTAGCGGCGGAGAGACCCAGTACTTC.

This clonotype was seen a few times. The CDR3 sequence: CASSPQGPNSPLHF. In DNA form, the CDR3 reads TGCGCCAGCAGCCCGCAGGGTCCCAATTCACCCCTCCACTTT. V gene TRBV4-1 combines with J gene TRBJ1-6; possibly TRBD1 for D (5 bases). Germline CDR1 reads MGHRA; CDR2 reads YSYEKL. V was trimmed by 4 bases and J by 7 bases, leaving 11 bases between them. The CDR3 has 14 residues.

The chain links TRBV7-2 to TRBJ2-3; the match to TRBD2 covers 12 bases. Trimming at V came to 6 bases and at J to 2 bases, leaving 3 bases not matched to a gene. The V gene's germline CDR1 is SGHTA and CDR2 FQGNSA. This CDR3 has 15 amino acids. The CDR3 reads CASRLAGGITDTQYF. CDR3 DNA: TGTGCCAGCAGACTAGCGGGGGGCATCACAGATACGCAGTATTTT.

This clonotype was seen only a few times. This chain uses TRBV24-1 with TRBJ2-1, with TRBD1 matching over 7 bases. V trimming: 3 bases; J trimming: 5 bases; junction bases outside the gene matches: 6. Germline loops: CDR1 KGHDR, CDR2 SFDVKD. This CDR3 region has 15 residues. As DNA, the CDR3 is TGTGCCACCAGTGATCCTCGTACAGGGGACAATGAGCAGTTCTTC. It is translated as CATSDPRTGDNEQFF.

This clonotype was recorded a few times. The chain couples TRBV4-2 to TRBJ1-3, with 7 nucleotides matching TRBD1. The germline CDR1 and CDR2 sequences are LGHNA and YNFKEQ. V was clipped by 2 bases and J by 0 bases; unmatched bases: 10. This CDR3 spans 18 amino acids. CDR3 sequence: CASSQTRTGQSSGNTIYF. CDR3 bases: TGTGCCAGCAGCCAAACCAGGACGGGACAGAGCTCTGGAAACACCATATATTTT.

This clonotype was observed a handful of times. V is TRBV12-3 or TRBV12-4 and J is TRBJ2-7; TRBD2 matches at 11 bases. CDR3 length: 17 residues. J was trimmed by 2 bases and V by 6 bases; bases with no gene match: 12. Here the CDR3 DNA reads TGTGCCAGCAGCCAGCTCCTAGCGGGGGGACTTACCTACGAGCAGTACTTC. Amino acid sequence: CASSQLLAGGLTYEQYF.

Many counts were recorded for this clonotype. This rearrangement joins TRBV29-1 to TRBJ2-5; no definite D call. Germline CDR1 SQVTM, CDR2 ANQGSEA. The CDR3 contains 13 residues. Between the trimmed V and J ends, which lost 0 bases and 3 bases, there was a span of 8 bases. CDR3 residues: CSVEEARKETQYF. The CDR3 coding sequence is TGCAGCGTTGAAGAGGCTAGAAAAGAGACCCAGTACTTC.

This clonotype turned up a few times. This chain joins TRBV18 and TRBJ1-6; D not certain. Trimming removed 1 base from V and 7 bases from J, with 14 bases in between. Looked up from germline, CDR1 is KGHSH and CDR2 is LQKENI. The CDR3 loop spans 16 amino acids. CDR3 DNA: TGTGCCAGCTCACCACTTGGAGGAAGTCGGAATTCACCCCTCCACTTT. Amino acid sequence: CASSPLGGSRNSPLHF. The full variable domain, with the rest looked up from reference TRBV18 and TRBJ1-6, is NAGVMQNPRHLVRRRGQEARLRCSPMKGHSHVYWYRQLPEEGLKFMVYLQKENIIDESGMPKERFSAEFPKEGPSILRIQQVVRGDSAAYFCASSPLGGSRNSPLHFGNGTRLTVT.

This clonotype is termed medium-sized. This chain links TRBV5-1 with TRBJ2-3, with D possibly TRBD2 on 5 matching bases. The CDR3 has 18 residues. Trimming took off 4 bases at V and 2 bases at J, with 23 bases between the two ends. Germline lookup yields CDR1 SGHRS and CDR2 YFSETQ. For the CDR3, the DNA is TGCGCCAGCAGCCCTCGATCTGGGTGGAGGCTTATCACAGATACGCAGTATTTT. Protein sequence: CASSPRSGWRLITDTQYF.

The genes are TRBV6-1 and TRBJ1-5; D uncertain. CDR1 is MNHNS and CDR2 is SASEGT in the germline V gene. V lost 3 bases to trimming and J lost 2 bases, with 14 bases between them. The CDR3 has 16 residues. DNA of the CDR3: TGTGCCAGCAGTGAGGGGAGAGTCCTACGCAATCAGCCCCAGCATTTT. Amino acids: CASSEGRVLRNQPQHF.

Only a few counts were recorded for this clonotype. This chain links TRBV20-1 with TRBJ2-2; 7 bases fit TRBD1. The J segment lost 1 base and the V segment lost 5 bases, leaving 4 bases of the junction unmatched. The CDR3 sequence is 14 residues long. Germline CDR1 and CDR2: DFQATT and SNEGSKA (reference sequence). CDR3 residues: CSAEQGMNTGELFF. For the CDR3, the DNA is TGCAGTGCTGAACAGGGGATGAACACCGGGGAGCTGTTTTTT.

The genes are TRBV7-9 and TRBJ1-2; 9 positions match TRBD1. The CDR3 covers 14 residues. V lost 5 bases, J lost 5 bases, and 6 bases stayed unmatched. Germline loops: CDR1 SEHNR, CDR2 FQNEAQ (reference sequence). The CDR3 DNA follows: TGTGCCAGCAGCCGCGGACAGGGGACGTATGGCTACACCTTC. Translating it yields CASSRGQGTYGYTF.

In this sample, this clonotype turned up many times. The J gene is TRBJ1-1, the V gene TRBV7-6, with D possibly TRBD1 on 6 matching bases. Between the trimmed V and J ends, which lost 5 bases and 0 bases, there was a span of 13 bases. The germline gives CDR1 SGHVS, CDR2 FNYEAQ. The CDR3 has 15 residues. CDR3 sequence: CASSAQTGVNTEAFF. The DNA of the CDR3 is TGTGCCAGCAGCGCCCAGACAGGAGTGAACACTGAAGCTTTCTTT.

The chain couples TRBV18 to TRBJ2-3, with D possibly TRBD2 on 7 matching bases. In germline, CDR1 is KGHSH, CDR2 LQKENI. The CDR3 sequence is 16 residues long. V lost 3 bases and J lost 3, with 16 bases in between. DNA of the CDR3: TGTGCCAGCTCACCCCGAGGGGGGGCGAGGACAGATACGCAGTATTTT. Translating gives CASSPRGGARTDTQYF.

The CDR3 DNA reads as TGCGCCAGCAATAGAGGACAGGGTAGTACTAATGAAAAACTGTTTTTT. It specifies CASNRGQGSTNEKLFF. This sequence joins TRBV4-3 and TRBJ1-4; 8 bases map to TRBD1. Looked up from germline, CDR1 is LGHNA and CDR2 is YSLEER. The length of the CDR3 is 16 residues. The junction had 9 bases not matched to a gene; V was cut back by 7 bases and J by 2 bases.

The chain is built from TRBV7-3 and TRBJ1-2; D is unclear. The V gene's germline CDR1 is SGHTA and CDR2 FQGTGA. V was shortened by 1 base and J by 4 bases, with 13 bases between the two germline ends. The CDR3 spans 15 residues. CDR3 in amino acids: CASSLISNPVYGYTF. In nucleotides, the CDR3 is TGTGCCAGCAGCTTAATCTCCAACCCCGTCTATGGCTACACCTTC.

The genes are TRBV7-2 and TRBJ2-4; D possibly corresponds to TRBD2 (6 bases). The germline V gene has CDR1 SGHTA and CDR2 FQGNSA. The CDR3 is 14 residues long. Trimming pared 3 bases from V and 4 bases from J, leaving 10 bases between. The CDR3 DNA reads as TGTGCCAGCAGCTTCCGGGGGTTAAAAAACATTCAGTACTTC. It translates to CASSFRGLKNIQYF. The whole variable domain, filled in from reference TRBV7-2 and TRBJ2-4, reads GAGVSQSPSNKVTEKGKDVELRCDPISGHTALYWYRQSLGQGLEFLIYFQGNSAPDKSGLPSDRFSAERTGGSVSTLTIQRTQQEDSAVYLCASSFRGLKNIQYFGAGTRLSVL.

The genes are TRBV10-3 and TRBJ2-5; tentative D call: TRBD1 (5 bases). Deletions cut 6 bases from V and 3 bases from J, with 5 bases between. The CDR3 contains 11 residues. Germline assignment: CDR1 ENHRY and CDR2 SYGVKD. This CDR3 is CAIRTEETQYF. In DNA, the CDR3 is TGTGCCATCAGGACAGAAGAGACCCAGTACTTC.